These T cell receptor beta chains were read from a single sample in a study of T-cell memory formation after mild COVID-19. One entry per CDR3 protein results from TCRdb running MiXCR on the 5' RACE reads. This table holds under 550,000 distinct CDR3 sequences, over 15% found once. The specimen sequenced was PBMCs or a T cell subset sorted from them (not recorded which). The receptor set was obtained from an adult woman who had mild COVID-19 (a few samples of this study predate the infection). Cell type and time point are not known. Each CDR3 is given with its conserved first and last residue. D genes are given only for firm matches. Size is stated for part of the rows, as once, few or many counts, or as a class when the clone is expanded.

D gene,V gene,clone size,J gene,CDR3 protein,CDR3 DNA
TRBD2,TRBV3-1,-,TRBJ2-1,CASSQDISGRDEQFF,TGTGCCAGCAGCCAAGATATCAGCGGGAGAGACGAGCAGTTCTTC
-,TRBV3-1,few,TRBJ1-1,CASSQGGVTEAFF,TGTGCCAGCAGCCAAGGGGGGGTCACTGAAGCTTTCTTT
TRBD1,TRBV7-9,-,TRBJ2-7,CASSESGGSSYEQYF,TGTGCCAGCAGCGAATCAGGGGGAAGTTCCTACGAGCAGTACTTC
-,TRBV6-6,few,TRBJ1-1,CASSYLGTEAFF,TGTGCCAGCAGTTACCTGGGCACTGAAGCTTTCTTT
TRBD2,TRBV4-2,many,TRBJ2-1,CASSQDLSGGENEQFF,TGTGCCAGCAGCCAGGACCTTAGCGGGGGGGAGAATGAGCAGTTCTTC
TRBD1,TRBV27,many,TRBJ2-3,CASSWTGPADTQYF,TGTGCCAGCAGTTGGACAGGGCCAGCAGATACGCAGTATTTT
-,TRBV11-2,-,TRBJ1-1,CASSGLKGIFTEAFF,TGTGCCAGCAGCGGGTTAAAGGGGATATTCACTGAAGCTTTCTTT
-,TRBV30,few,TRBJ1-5,CAWSQGSSNQPQHF,TGTGCCTGGAGTCAGGGATCTAGCAATCAGCCCCAGCATTTT
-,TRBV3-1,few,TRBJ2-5,CASSQDLGQETQYF,TGTGCCAGCAGCCAAGATCTGGGCCAAGAGACCCAGTACTTC
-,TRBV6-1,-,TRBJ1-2,CASSEAAGSAYGYTF,TGTGCCAGCAGTGAAGCGGCAGGGTCGGCATATGGCTACACCTTC
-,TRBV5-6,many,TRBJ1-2,CASSLSTAIYGYTF,TGTGCCAGCAGCTTGTCGACAGCGATCTATGGCTACACCTTC